This TCR beta chain was profiled in a study of blood T cells in healthy people across ages. Regarding the study as a whole: It was found that TCR beta diversity correlated strongly with the percentage of naive T cells.

Using a J-beta primer mix together with a sample-barcoded 5' primer, a second PCR was run for 7 to 11 cycles. Each cDNA molecule carried a tag from a template-switch adaptor that contained 12 random nucleotides. Sequencing recovered at least 2.5 million CDR3-containing paired-end reads from each sample. TCRdb ran MiXCR on the 5' RACE reads and lists one entry per CDR3 protein. The sample lists 1,100,000 or so distinct CDR3 sequences; roughly 45% were seen once. Per the germline V gene, CDR1 is LNHDA and CDR2 is SQIVND (reference sequence). V shed 7 bases and J 0 bases; nucleotides not matched to a gene: 15. This CDR3 has 20 amino acids. A word on this clonotype: The antigen remains unidentified.

Sample: blood. This clonotype was sampled from a woman in her sixties or seventies in good health. The rearrangement links TRBV19 to TRBJ2-6, with 10 bases aligning to TRBD2. CDR3 amino acids: CASIALRTSGLHSGANVLTF. CDR3 bases: TGTGCCAGTATAGCGTTGAGGACTAGCGGATTACACTCTGGGGCCAACGTCCTGACTTTC.